Each of the 26 T cell receptor beta chains below was sequenced from the same sample in a study of T cells after yellow fever vaccination. TCRdb reprocessed the 5' RACE reads via MiXCR and lists one record per CDR3 protein. There are tens of thousands of distinct CDR3 sequences in the sample; around 6.9% occur only once, and roughly 35% lies in the top ten. The sequencing used CD8+ T cells sorted from PBMCs, collected 4 to 6 days after the first yellow fever vaccination. These TCRs come from a young man who received the YFV17D yellow fever vaccine.

The chain carries TRBV27 and TRBJ1-5, with D unclear. CDR3 length: 15 amino acids. The ends were cut back, 3 bases at V and 2 bases at J, with 11 bases in the middle. Germline CDR1 and CDR2: MNHEY and SMNVEV (reference sequence). The CDR3 spells CASSFIPVGNQPQHF. The CDR3 bases are TGTGCCAGCAGTTTTATCCCTGTGGGCAATCAGCCCCAGCATTTT.

This clonotype showed up just a few times. This chain links TRBV4-1 with TRBJ1-1; D is ambiguous. Trimming pared 6 bases from V and 0 bases from J, leaving 17 bases between. Germline lookup yields CDR1 MGHRA and CDR2 YSYEKL. The CDR3 is made up of 16 amino acids. CDR3 DNA: TGCGCCAGCAGTCGAGCTAAGGGTGAAATGAACACTGAAGCTTTCTTT. Protein: CASSRAKGEMNTEAFF.

This clonotype was found a few times. The chain is built from TRBV5-4 and TRBJ1-2; 10 nucleotides match TRBD1. The length of the CDR3 is 17 residues. V shed 4 bases, J shed 1 base, and the junction held 10 bases outside the gene matches. Germline V lookup: CDR1 SGHNT, CDR2 YYREEE (reference sequence). CDR3 sequence reads: CASSARGQGIVNYGYTF. The CDR3 nucleotides are TGTGCCAGCAGCGCCCGGGGACAGGGGATAGTTAACTATGGCTACACCTTC.

This clonotype was observed many times. The V and J genes are TRBV12-3 or TRBV12-4 and TRBJ2-4; 12 nucleotides line up with TRBD2. The CDR3 runs 17 residues. V trimming: 5 bases; J trimming: 3 bases; junction bases outside the gene matches: 8. CDR3 region: CASSTLAGGLGKNIQYF. CDR3 bases: TGTGCCAGCAGTACGCTAGCGGGGGGGCTTGGCAAAAACATTCAGTACTTC.

This clonotype was found many times. V gene TRBV4-1 combines with J gene TRBJ2-5; TRBD2 matches at 15 bases. Looked up from germline, CDR1 is MGHRA and CDR2 is YSYEKL. The V segment lost 2 bases and the J segment 11 bases; nucleotides outside the gene matches: 6. This CDR3 comprises 15 residues. CDR3 region: CASSQTGLAGGGQYF. CDR3 in DNA: TGCGCCAGCAGCCAAACGGGACTAGCGGGGGGTGGGCAGTACTTC.

A few counts support this clonotype. The V call is TRBV2, the J call TRBJ2-7; D ambiguous. Deletions cut 3 bases from V and 3 bases from J, with 6 bases between. The CDR3 has 12 amino acids. CDR1 is SNHLY, CDR2 FYNNEI, per germline. CDR3 amino acids: CASSEQYYEQYF. The CDR3 coding sequence is TGTGCCAGCAGTGAGCAATACTACGAGCAGTACTTC. Using reference TRBV2 and TRBJ2-7 for the parts outside the CDR3, the full variable domain is EPEVTQTPSHQVTQMGQEVILRCVPISNHLYFYWYRQILGQKVEFLVSFYNNEISEKSEIFDDQFSVERPDGSNFTLKIRSTKLEDSAMYFCASSEQYYEQYFGPGTRLTVT.

This clonotype came up a few times. V usage is TRBV10-3 and J usage is TRBJ2-7; the D is unclear. V was clipped by 8 bases and J by 5 bases, with 19 bases between them. This CDR3 spans 14 amino acids. CDR1 is ENHRY, CDR2 SYGVKD, per germline. CDR3 bases: TGTGCCATCGGGGAACCCGGGTTCTTCGACGAGCAGTACTTC. As protein: CAIGEPGFFDEQYF.

The rearrangement uses TRBV29-1 and TRBJ2-7, with D uncertain. The CDR3 runs to 11 residues. Germline V gene lookup returns CDR1 SQVTM and CDR2 ANQGSEA. Trimming shortened V by 6 bases and J by 9 bases, and 15 bases separated the two germline ends. The DNA for the CDR3 is TGCAGCGTAACCAGCCTTTTCGGGCAGTACTTC. As protein: CSVTSLFGQYF.

The rearrangement links TRBV12-3 or TRBV12-4 to TRBJ1-2; TRBD1 agrees at 8 bases. This CDR3 has 15 amino acids. J gave up 8 bases and V 6 bases, and 14 bases lay outside the gene matches. The DNA for the CDR3 is TGTGCCAGCAGATTGGGCCAGGGGGCGTTGACGGGCTACACCTTC. Its translation: CASRLGQGALTGYTF.

At least ten counts were recorded for this clonotype. The CDR3 DNA reads TGTGCCAGCAGCAGACCGGACAGGGCCCCCCACGAGCAGTACTTC. It codes for CASSRPDRAPHEQYF. This rearrangement joins TRBV4-2 to TRBJ2-7, with 8 bases matching TRBD1. The germline CDR1 and CDR2 sequences are LGHNA and YNFKEQ. The CDR3 runs 15 residues. V lost 5 bases to trimming and J lost 5 bases; unmatched junction nucleotides: 11.

The chain is built from TRBV4-3 and TRBJ1-5; 10 bases match TRBD1. Germline V gene lookup returns CDR1 LGHNA and CDR2 YSLEER. V shed 4 bases, J shed 5 bases, and the junction held 8 bases outside the gene matches. The CDR3 runs 16 residues. The CDR3 nucleotides are TGCGCCAGCAGCCCGGGGACAGGGGATTTCCATCAGCCCCAGCATTTT. Translating it yields CASSPGTGDFHQPQHF.

In its sample, this clonotype was seen a few times. The V gene is TRBV9, the J gene TRBJ2-1; 8 bases map to TRBD2. From germline, CDR1 is SGDLS and CDR2 YYNGEE. V lost 0 bases to trimming and J lost 4 bases; unmatched junction nucleotides: 3. The CDR3 totals 15 residues. Here the CDR3 reads CASSVAGGRYNEQFF. CDR3 bases: TGTGCCAGCAGCGTAGCGGGGGGGAGGTACAATGAGCAGTTCTTC.

V gene TRBV7-2 combines with J gene TRBJ2-7; D ambiguous. Germline V gene data show CDR1 as SGHTA and CDR2 as FQGNSA. The CDR3 runs 15 residues. Trimming cost V 6 bases and J 3 bases, with 18 bases left between them. The CDR3 protein is CASSRHGAPHYEQYF. CDR3 DNA: TGTGCCAGCAGTAGACACGGCGCCCCCCACTACGAGCAGTACTTC.

This clonotype was seen only a few times. V usage is TRBV5-6 and J usage is TRBJ2-3, with no clear D. The germline V and J ends were trimmed by 0 bases and 0 bases, with 11 bases remaining between them. The V gene's germline CDR1 is SGHDT and CDR2 YYEEEE. The CDR3 is 16 residues long. The CDR3 bases are TGTGCCAGCAGCTTGGGGGTGCGGCTAAGCACAGATACGCAGTATTTT. Its translation: CASSLGVRLSTDTQYF.

V gene TRBV6-2 or TRBV6-3 combines with J gene TRBJ2-6; 9 bases agree with TRBD2. The CDR3 totals 18 residues. The trim removed 2 bases at V and 4 bases at J, leaving 9 bases unmatched. From germline, CDR1 is MNHEY and CDR2 SVGEGT. CDR3 DNA: TGTGCCAGCAGTTACAGTCGGTCTAGCGGGGAGGGGGCCAACGTCCTGACTTTC. It specifies CASSYSRSSGEGANVLTF.

The sample holds a few counts of this clonotype. The chain is built from TRBV7-3 and TRBJ2-6; D unclear. Germline loops: CDR1 SGHTA, CDR2 FQGTGA. This CDR3 is built from 17 residues. V gave up 5 bases and J gave up 0 bases, with 14 bases separating them. Here the CDR3 reads CASSQGGRISGANVLTF. The CDR3 DNA reads as TGTGCCAGCAGCCAAGGTGGGCGGATCTCTGGGGCCAACGTCCTGACTTTC.

This clonotype was picked up many times. The CDR3 DNA reads TGTGCCAGCAGCTTAGAGGGGGTAGAAACAGATACGCAGTATTTT. Residues: CASSLEGVETDTQYF. V and J are TRBV7-9 and TRBJ2-3; possibly TRBD1 for D (6 bases). V lost 1 base and J 3 bases, leaving 11 bases between the germline ends. Germline CDR1 reads SEHNR; CDR2 reads FQNEAQ (reference sequence). The CDR3 consists of 15 residues.

This clonotype was counted only a few times. The chain couples TRBV6-1 to TRBJ2-2, with 15 bases lining up with TRBD2. Unmatched junction bases numbered 1, after V lost 4 bases and J lost 7 bases. CDR3 length equals 15 residues. Germline CDR1 is MNHNS and CDR2 is SASEGT. Here the CDR3 DNA reads TGTGCCAGCAGTGGGACTAGCGGGGGGGTCGGGGAGCTGTTTTTT. It is translated as CASSGTSGGVGELFF.

This clonotype was counted many times. The rearrangement links TRBV7-8 to TRBJ2-7; 9 bases map to TRBD2. Trimming cost V 4 bases and J 3 bases; bases outside gene matches: 7. CDR1 is SGHVS, CDR2 FQNEAQ, per germline. This CDR3 is 15 amino acids long. The CDR3, as DNA: TGTGCCAGCAGCTCGGGACTAGCTAAAAACTACGAGCAGTACTTC. It is translated as CASSSGLAKNYEQYF. Supplemented by reference TRBV7-8 and TRBJ2-7, the full variable domain reads GAGVSQSPRYKVAKRGQDVALRCDPISGHVSLFWYQQALGQGPEFLTYFQNEAQLDKSGLPSDRFFAERPEGSVSTLKIQRTQQEDSAVYLCASSSGLAKNYEQYFGPGTRLTVT.

This clonotype was seen repeatedly, ten times or more. The V call is TRBV4-1, the J call TRBJ2-3; a weak D match, TRBD1 (5 bases). The germline V and J ends were trimmed by 1 base and 0 bases, with 5 bases remaining between them. This CDR3 is built from 14 residues. Germline CDR1 reads MGHRA; CDR2 reads YSYEKL. For the CDR3, the DNA is TGCGCCAGCAGCCAAGGACAGAGCACAGATACGCAGTATTTT. Protein product: CASSQGQSTDTQYF.

This sequence joins TRBV10-3 and TRBJ2-3; 14 bases line up with TRBD2. The CDR3 runs to 14 residues. The V gene's germline CDR1 is ENHRY and CDR2 SYGVKD. Trimming cost V 9 bases and J 5 bases; bases outside gene matches: 4. In nucleotides, the CDR3 is TGTGCCATGGGACTAGCGGGGGTAGGAGATACGCAGTATTTT. Amino acids: CAMGLAGVGDTQYF.

This clonotype was found many times. The rearrangement uses TRBV7-6 and TRBJ2-4; D possibly corresponds to TRBD1 (5 bases). Per the germline V gene, CDR1 is SGHVS and CDR2 is FNYEAQ. The V end lost 1 base, the J end lost 9 bases, and 10 bases lay between the germline ends. The CDR3 runs 13 residues. The DNA of the CDR3 is TGTGCCAGCAGCTTAGGGGGCGTAGGCATTCAGTACTTC. Translating gives CASSLGGVGIQYF.

V is TRBV4-1 and J is TRBJ1-4; D is unresolved. V lost 3 bases to trimming and J lost 4 bases, with 18 bases between them. CDR1 and CDR2 (germline): MGHRA, YSYEKL. The CDR3 extends over 17 amino acids. In DNA form, the CDR3 reads TGCGCCAGCAGCCAGGATTCAGGACTTCGGGGTAATGAAAAACTGTTTTTT. It yields the protein CASSQDSGLRGNEKLFF.

For this clonotype: Just one base apart from a much larger clone, this may be a read error. The chain joins TRBV12-3 or TRBV12-4 to TRBJ2-5; D not resolved. The CDR3 extends over 16 amino acids. The CDR3 sequence is CDSSLELDALQETQYF. The CDR3 DNA reads as TGTGACAGCAGTTTGGAGTTAGACGCGCTCCAAGAGACCCAGTACTTC.

This clonotype has a handful of counts. The chain employs TRBV9 and TRBJ2-5; 7 bases align to TRBD2. The V gene's germline CDR1 is SGDLS and CDR2 YYNGEE. The junction had 4 bases not matched to a gene; V was cut back by 2 bases and J by 0 bases. The CDR3 sequence is 15 residues long. The CDR3 here is CASSVFGGYQETQYF. For the CDR3, the DNA is TGTGCCAGCAGCGTCTTCGGGGGGTACCAAGAGACCCAGTACTTC. The full variable domain, completed using reference TRBV9 and TRBJ2-5, is DSGVTQTPKHLITATGQRVTLRCSPRSGDLSVYWYQQSLDQGLQFLIQYYNGEERAKGNILERFSAQQFPDLHSELNLSSLELGDSALYFCASSVFGGYQETQYFGPGTRLLVL.

This clonotype was seen at least ten times. The genes are TRBV29-1 and TRBJ2-3; no firm D call. The CDR3 is 15 residues long. Looked up from germline, CDR1 is SQVTM and CDR2 is ANQGSEA. V dropped 1 base and J dropped 2 bases, with 13 bases sitting between them. The CDR3 region is CSVEVNPQDTDTQYF. Here the CDR3 DNA reads TGCAGCGTTGAAGTAAACCCCCAGGACACAGATACGCAGTATTTT.